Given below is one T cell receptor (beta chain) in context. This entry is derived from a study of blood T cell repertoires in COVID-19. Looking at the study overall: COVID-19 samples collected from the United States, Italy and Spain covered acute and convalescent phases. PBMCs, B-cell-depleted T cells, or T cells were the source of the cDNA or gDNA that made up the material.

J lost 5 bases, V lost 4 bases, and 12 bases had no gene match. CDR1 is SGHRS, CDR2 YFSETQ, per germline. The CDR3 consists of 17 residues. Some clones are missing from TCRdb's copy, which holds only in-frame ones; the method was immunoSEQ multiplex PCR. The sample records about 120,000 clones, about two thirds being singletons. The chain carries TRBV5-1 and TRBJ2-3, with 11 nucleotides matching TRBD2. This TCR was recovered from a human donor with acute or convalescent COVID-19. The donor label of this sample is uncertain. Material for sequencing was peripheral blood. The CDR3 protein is CASSRPTSGGFGDTQYF. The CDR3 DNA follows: TGCGCCAGCAGCCGGCCTACTAGCGGGGGCTTTGGAGATACGCAGTATTTT.